Detailed here is one T cell receptor (beta chain). What it binds is unknown. The data originate from a study of shared clonotypes between healthy human individuals. General observations from the study: The genetic and exposure-history diversity represented was limited by few donors. Non-shared clonotypes showed lower generation probabilities than clonotypes common to all four donors. Clonotype sharing among donors likely depends on sequencing depth.

Trimming shortened V by 4 bases and J by 4 bases, and 20 bases separated the two germline ends. This CDR3 is 16 amino acids long. Germline values: CDR1 SGHTA, CDR2 FQGTGA. Naive CD8 cells lacked CD45RO, underwent positive selection for CCR7 and left out terminally differentiated effector memory CD45RA+ cells. Authors' methods: ImmunoSEQ only sent back junction sequences with no quality scores, so filtering was done differently. Assay: immunoSEQ multiplex PCR; the TCRdb copy retains only in-frame clones and omits some. V and J calls and clone size are those listed in that table; D and trimming were worked out from the DNA. This sample carries approximately 840,000 clones, roughly 96% of them seen once, and the ten largest clones take less than 0.25%.

V and J are TRBV7-3 and TRBJ2-7; D might be TRBD2 (6 bases). The clonotype originates from a man aged 25 to 45 in good health. The sequenced sample was naive CD8+ T cells sorted from blood. CDR3 loop: CASSSESGVASYEQYF. The DNA of the CDR3 is TGTGCCAGCAGCTCCGAATCGGGAGTCGCTAGTTACGAGCAGTACTTC.